The next 24 T cell receptor beta chains were all read from a single sample in a study of control samples from healthy donors and cancer patients. Method: immunoSEQ multiplex PCR; TCRdb's copy keeps in-frame clones and lacks some. The sample consists of 150,000 to 180,000 clones, 85% to 95% of them appearing once. The sequenced sample was blood. Source of these receptors: a man aged 35 to 55 in good health.

This chain joins TRBV19 and TRBJ2-7; no clear D gene. V lost 1 base and J 2 bases, leaving 6 bases between the germline ends. The CDR3 is 13 amino acids. Germline V gives CDR1 LNHDA, CDR2 SQIVND (reference sequence). CDR3 bases: TGTGCCAGTAGTATAGGGCCGGCCTACGAGCAGTACTTC. It specifies CASSIGPAYEQYF.

With regard to this clone: At one boundary the junction diverges from the germline segment, which might be a read error. The chain uses TRBV7-8 and TRBJ2-7, with 10 bases that match TRBD1. In germline, CDR1 is SGHVS, CDR2 FQNEAQ. The CDR3 sequence is 13 residues long. This CDR3 reads CASSPDGTGALLF. CDR3 coding DNA: TGTGCCAGCAGCCCGGATGGGACAGGGGCCCTCCTCTTC.

This clone was observed a single time. The chain employs TRBV9 and TRBJ2-3; no firm D call. V lost 4 bases, J lost 6 bases, and 9 bases lay in between. Germline lookup yields CDR1 SGDLS and CDR2 YYNGEE. The CDR3 is 12 residues long. CDR3 in DNA: TGTGCCAGCAGCCCCTCCCCTGATACGCAGTATTTT. Translation gives CASSPSPDTQYF. Using reference TRBV9 and TRBJ2-3 for the parts outside the CDR3, the full variable domain is DSGVTQTPKHLITATGQRVTLRCSPRSGDLSVYWYQQSLDQGLQFLIQYYNGEERAKGNILERFSAQQFPDLHSELNLSSLELGDSALYFCASSPSPDTQYFGPGTRLTVL.

This rearrangement joins TRBV7-9 to TRBJ2-7, with TRBD2 matching over 7 bases. This CDR3 region has 14 residues. CDR1 SEHNR and CDR2 FQNEAQ come from the germline V gene (reference sequence). V was pared by 5 bases and J by 4 bases, with 8 bases of the junction left unmatched. The CDR3 region is CASSPRGVRYEQYF. Here the CDR3 DNA reads TGTGCCAGCAGCCCACGGGGGGTTCGTTACGAGCAGTACTTC.

This clone was seen only a few times. V is TRBV30 and J is TRBJ1-6; perhaps TRBD1 as D (5 bases). Trimming stripped 7 bases from V and 9 bases from J, with 13 bases between. This CDR3 is built from 12 residues. Germline-derived CDR1 and CDR2 are GTSNPN and SVGIG (reference sequence). Written as DNA, the CDR3 is TGTGCCTCCCAGGGCGTAGGTTCACCCCTCCACTTT. As protein: CASQGVGSPLHF.

The chain carries TRBV28 and TRBJ1-5; D gene uncertain. CDR3 length: 16 residues. Germline-derived CDR1 and CDR2 are MDHEN and SYDVKM. Deletions cut 4 bases from V and 0 bases from J, with 13 bases between. The CDR3: CASSSFGRPSNQPQHF. DNA of the CDR3: TGTGCCAGCAGTTCCTTCGGCAGACCTAGCAATCAGCCCCAGCATTTT.

The chain recombines TRBV11-2 with TRBJ2-1; 7 bases map to TRBD1. Germline V gene sequence: CDR1 SGHAT, CDR2 FQNNGV. V gave up 6 bases and J gave up 10 bases; unmatched junction bases: 6. CDR3 length: 12 amino acids. CDR3 sequence (DNA): TGTGCCAGCAGAAAACAGGGGTCGGAGCAGTTCTTC. It encodes CASRKQGSEQFF.

The rearrangement links TRBV2 to TRBJ1-4; 9 bases fit TRBD1. The CDR3 is 14 amino acids. Germline V gene sequence: CDR1 SNHLY, CDR2 FYNNEI. Trimming took 7 bases from V and 7 from J; bases not matched to a gene: 7. In DNA form, the CDR3 reads TGTGCCAGCAAAGGCGGGACAGGGTCTGAAAAACTGTTTTTT. Encoded protein: CASKGGTGSEKLFF.

This chain uses TRBV27 with TRBJ2-2, with D tentatively TRBD1 (5 bases). Germline values: CDR1 MNHEY, CDR2 SMNVEV (reference sequence). The CDR3 is made up of 13 amino acids. Trimming left V 3 bases short and J 8 bases short, with 10 bases between. Here the CDR3 reads CASSFDSSGELFF. The CDR3 coding sequence is TGTGCCAGCAGTTTTGACAGCAGTGGGGAGCTGTTTTTT.

This clone appeared once. The chain carries TRBV10-2 and TRBJ1-5; 11 bases match TRBD1. The length of the CDR3 is 13 residues. After removal of 8 bases from V and 7 bases from J, the junction contained 4 bases not matched to a gene. Germline CDR1 and CDR2: WSHSY and SAAADI. The CDR3 is CASGTGGKQPQHF. As DNA, the CDR3 is TGCGCCAGCGGGACAGGGGGAAAACAGCCCCAGCATTTT.

The V and J genes are TRBV9 and TRBJ1-3; D unclear. The CDR3 has 15 residues. Trimming pared 3 bases from V and 1 base from J, leaving 11 bases between. Germline V lookup: CDR1 SGDLS, CDR2 YYNGEE. The CDR3 loop is CASSETPFSGNTIYF. The CDR3 DNA sequence: TGTGCCAGCAGCGAGACGCCGTTTTCTGGAAACACCATATATTTT.

V usage is TRBV5-5 and J usage is TRBJ1-2; 10 nucleotides align to TRBD1. V shed 2 bases and J 8 bases; nucleotides not matched to a gene: 9. The CDR3 has 15 residues. Looked up from germline, CDR1 is SGHKS and CDR2 is YYEKEE (reference sequence). Written as DNA, the CDR3 is TGTGCCAGCAGCTTTCTTAGCGGGACAGGGGTCGGCTACACCTTC. Translation: CASSFLSGTGVGYTF.

The rearrangement uses TRBV6-2 or TRBV6-3 and TRBJ1-2; D possibly corresponds to TRBD1 (5 bases). CDR1 and CDR2 from the germline V gene are MNHEY and SVGEGT. The CDR3 contains 15 residues. V lost 4 bases to trimming and J lost 2 bases, with 14 bases between them. In DNA, the CDR3 is TGTGCCAGCAGTTCCACCGGGGCAGGGAACTATGGCTACACCTTC. Translation: CASSSTGAGNYGYTF.

The rearrangement links TRBV2 to TRBJ1-3, with D perhaps TRBD1 (5 bases). The CDR3 totals 13 residues. Germline V gives CDR1 SNHLY, CDR2 FYNNEI. The chain's CDR3 is CGWGLASGNTIYF. The DNA for the CDR3 is TGTGGTTGGGGCTTGGCCTCTGGAAACACCATATATTTT.

The chain is built from TRBV11-2 and TRBJ2-5, with 7 bases lining up with TRBD2. Germline CDR1 is SGHAT and CDR2 is FQNNGV. The CDR3 length is 14 residues. V gave up 2 bases and J gave up 5 bases; unmatched junction bases: 5. Here the CDR3 DNA reads TGTGCCAGCAGCTTATTTGGCGGGGGTGAGACCCAGTACTTC. Protein: CASSLFGGGETQYF.

This rearrangement joins TRBV10-1 to TRBJ1-1; D possibly corresponds to TRBD1 (5 bases). Trimming took 4 bases from V and 3 from J, leaving 18 bases between them. Germline V gene lookup returns CDR1 WNHNN and CDR2 SYGVQD (reference sequence). The CDR3 totals 16 residues. In DNA form, the CDR3 reads TGCGCCAGCAGTGTGGTCCAGGGACCGAGGTACACTGAAGCTTTCTTT. Amino acids: CASSVVQGPRYTEAFF.

The chain combines TRBV6-5 with TRBJ2-2; 7 positions agree with TRBD1. Germline V gene data show CDR1 as MNHEY and CDR2 as SVGAGI. V lost 6 bases, J lost 3 bases, and 7 bases stayed unmatched. The CDR3 length is 15 residues. CDR3 in DNA: TGTGCCAGCAGGCAAACAGGGGCGGACACCGGGGAGCTGTTTTTT. Its protein product is CASRQTGADTGELFF.

The chain links TRBV5-4 to TRBJ2-7, with 8 bases aligning to TRBD1. The J segment lost 6 bases and the V segment lost 4 bases, leaving 9 bases of the junction unmatched. The CDR3 consists of 14 residues. CDR1 and CDR2 (germline): SGHNT, YYREEE (reference sequence). This CDR3 is CASSARPGTGEQYF. CDR3 in DNA: TGTGCCAGCAGCGCACGACCCGGGACAGGCGAGCAGTACTTC.

The chain couples TRBV25-1 to TRBJ1-1; D not certain. Germline V gene lookup returns CDR1 MGHDK and CDR2 SYGVNS. This CDR3 region has 13 residues. The germline V and J ends were trimmed by 2 bases and 1 base, with 5 bases remaining between them. The CDR3 DNA reads TGTGCCAGCAGTGAAGTAGGGAACACTGAAGCTTTCTTT. This gives the protein CASSEVGNTEAFF.

The CDR3: CASSLGTAFQAFF. The CDR3 DNA sequence: TGTGCCAGCAGCTTGGGGACAGCTTTTCAAGCTTTCTTT. This sequence joins TRBV11-2 and TRBJ1-1; TRBD1 agrees at 7 bases. This CDR3 is built from 13 residues. The germline gives CDR1 SGHAT, CDR2 FQNNGV. Germline trimming cut 3 bases from V and 9 bases from J; bases unmatched to any gene: 7.

Points on this clone: The same CDR3 also results from other DNA sequences found in this sample. The chain couples TRBV19 to TRBJ1-1; no firm D call. The germline V and J ends were trimmed by 1 base and 5 bases, with 2 bases remaining between them. Germline CDR1 is LNHDA and CDR2 is SQIVND (reference sequence). This CDR3 contains 11 residues. The CDR3 region has the DNA TGTGCCAGTAGTATAGGGACTGAAGCTTTCTTT. It yields the protein CASSIGTEAFF.

A note on this clone: This likely comes from a read error, as the CDR3 has no conserved phenylalanine or tryptophan at its end. CDR3 bases: TGTGCCAGCAGGGGGACGGGCGTCGCGCGGTATGGCTACACCCTC. The encoded protein is CASRGTGVARYGYTL. The chain couples TRBV6-5 to TRBJ1-2, with D possibly matching TRBD1 (5 bases). The CDR3 length is 15 residues. CDR1 and CDR2 from the germline V gene are MNHEY and SVGAGI. V was cut by 6 bases and J by 5 bases, with 19 bases left in between.

In its sample, this clone was seen once. CDR3 sequence: CAISETASGFSYEQYF. Here the CDR3 DNA reads TGTGCCATCAGTGAGACGGCTAGCGGATTCTCCTACGAGCAGTACTTC. The genes are TRBV10-3 and TRBJ2-7; TRBD2 matches 7 bases. V shed 2 bases, J shed 0 bases, and the junction held 7 bases outside the gene matches. Germline V gives CDR1 ENHRY, CDR2 SYGVKD. The CDR3 has 16 residues.

The chain joins TRBV5-1 to TRBJ2-7, with 8 bases matching TRBD1. The J segment lost 7 bases and the V segment lost 3 bases, leaving 12 bases of the junction unmatched. The CDR3 is made up of 15 amino acids. Germline assignment: CDR1 SGHRS and CDR2 YFSETQ. The DNA of the CDR3 is TGCGCCAGCAGCTCCTCGACAGGGGCTTCGCGAGAGCAGTACTTC. Residues: CASSSSTGASREQYF.